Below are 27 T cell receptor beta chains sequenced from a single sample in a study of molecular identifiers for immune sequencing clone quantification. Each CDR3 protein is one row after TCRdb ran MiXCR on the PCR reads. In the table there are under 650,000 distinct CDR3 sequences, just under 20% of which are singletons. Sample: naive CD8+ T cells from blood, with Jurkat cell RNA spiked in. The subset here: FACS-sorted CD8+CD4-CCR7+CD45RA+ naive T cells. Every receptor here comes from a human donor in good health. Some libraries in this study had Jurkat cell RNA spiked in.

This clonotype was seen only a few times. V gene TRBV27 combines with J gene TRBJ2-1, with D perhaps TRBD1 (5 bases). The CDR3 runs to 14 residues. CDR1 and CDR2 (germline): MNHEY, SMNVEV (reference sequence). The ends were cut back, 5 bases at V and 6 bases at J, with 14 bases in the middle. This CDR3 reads CASSVQVPANEQFF. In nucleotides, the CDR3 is TGTGCCAGCAGTGTACAGGTGCCCGCCAATGAGCAGTTCTTC.

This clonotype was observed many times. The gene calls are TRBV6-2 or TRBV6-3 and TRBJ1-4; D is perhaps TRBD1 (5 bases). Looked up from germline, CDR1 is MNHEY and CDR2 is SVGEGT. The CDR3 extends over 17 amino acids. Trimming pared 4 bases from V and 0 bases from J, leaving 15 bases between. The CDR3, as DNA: TGTGCCAGCAGTTCCCCAGGGCCCACGACAACTAATGAAAAACTGTTTTTT. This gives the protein CASSSPGPTTTNEKLFF.

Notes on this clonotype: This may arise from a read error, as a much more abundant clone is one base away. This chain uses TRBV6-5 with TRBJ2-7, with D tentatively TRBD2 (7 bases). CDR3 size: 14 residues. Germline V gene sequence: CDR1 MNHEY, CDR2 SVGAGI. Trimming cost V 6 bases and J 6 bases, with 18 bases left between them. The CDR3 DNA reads TGTGCCAGCAGGCCCCTAGGGGGGGCAGGCGAGCAGTACTTC. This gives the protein CASRPLGGAGEQYF.

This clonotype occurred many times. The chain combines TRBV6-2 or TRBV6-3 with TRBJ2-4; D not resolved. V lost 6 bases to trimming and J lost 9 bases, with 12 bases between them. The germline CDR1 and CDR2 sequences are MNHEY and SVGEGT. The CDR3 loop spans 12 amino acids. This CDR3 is CASSALDGIQYF. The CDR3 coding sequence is TGTGCCAGCAGCGCCCTAGACGGCATTCAGTACTTC.

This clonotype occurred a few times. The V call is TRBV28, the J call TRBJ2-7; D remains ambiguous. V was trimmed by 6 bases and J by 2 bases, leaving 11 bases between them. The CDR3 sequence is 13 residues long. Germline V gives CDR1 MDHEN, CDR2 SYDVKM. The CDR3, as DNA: TGTGCCAGCAGGTCGACGGGCCCCTACGAGCAGTACTTC. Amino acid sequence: CASRSTGPYEQYF.

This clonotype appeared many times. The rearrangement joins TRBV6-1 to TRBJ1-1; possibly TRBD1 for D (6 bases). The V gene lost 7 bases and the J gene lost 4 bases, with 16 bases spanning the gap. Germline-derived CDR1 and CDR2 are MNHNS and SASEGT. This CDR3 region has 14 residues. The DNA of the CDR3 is TGTGCCAGCACTCGTGACAGGTACGGCACTGAAGCTTTCTTT. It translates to CASTRDRYGTEAFF.

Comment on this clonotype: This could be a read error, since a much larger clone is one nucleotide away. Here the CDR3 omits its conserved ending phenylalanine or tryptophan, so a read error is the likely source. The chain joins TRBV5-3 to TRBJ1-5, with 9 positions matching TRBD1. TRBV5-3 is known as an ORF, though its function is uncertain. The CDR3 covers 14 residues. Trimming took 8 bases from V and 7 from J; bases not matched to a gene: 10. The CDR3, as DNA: TGTGCCAGCAGCGCGGACAGGGGATGGCAGCCCCAGCATCTT. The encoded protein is CASSADRGWQPQHL.

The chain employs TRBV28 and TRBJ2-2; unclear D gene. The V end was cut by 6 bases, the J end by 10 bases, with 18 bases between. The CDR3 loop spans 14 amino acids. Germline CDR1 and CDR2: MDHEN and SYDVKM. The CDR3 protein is CASRTSGGPMELFF. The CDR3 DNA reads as TGTGCCAGCAGGACTTCGGGTGGTCCCATGGAGCTGTTTTTT.

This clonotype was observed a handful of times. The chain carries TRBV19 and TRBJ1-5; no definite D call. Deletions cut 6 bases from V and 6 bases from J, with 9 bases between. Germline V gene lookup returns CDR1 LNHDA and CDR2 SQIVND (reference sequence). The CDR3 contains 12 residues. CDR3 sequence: CASSGEGQPQHF. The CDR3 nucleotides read TGTGCCAGTAGCGGGGAGGGTCAGCCCCAGCATTTT.

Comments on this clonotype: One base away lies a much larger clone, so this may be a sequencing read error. The DNA of the CDR3 is TGCGCCAGCAGCTCCCCCGGGGGTAGTAGCTCCTGCGAGCAGTACTTC. Translating it yields CASSSPGGSSSCEQYF. The chain has TRBV5-1 and TRBJ2-7; D possibly corresponds to TRBD2 (6 bases). Looked up from germline, CDR1 is SGHRS and CDR2 is YFSETQ. The CDR3 contains 16 residues. Complete variable domain (other parts from reference TRBV5-1 and TRBJ2-7): KAGVTQTPRYLIKTRGQQVTLSCSPISGHRSVSWYQQTPGQGLQFLFEYFSETQRNKGNFPGRFSGRQFSNSRSEMNVSTLELGDSALYLCASSSPGGSSSCEQYFGPGTRLTVT.

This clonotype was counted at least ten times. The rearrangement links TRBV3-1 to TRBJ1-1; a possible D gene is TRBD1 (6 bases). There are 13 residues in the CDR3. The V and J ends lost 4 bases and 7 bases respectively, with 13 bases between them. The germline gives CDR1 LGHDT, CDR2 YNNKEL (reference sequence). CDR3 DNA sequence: TGTGCCAGCAGCCCAACGGGGGCTAATGAAGCTTTCTTT. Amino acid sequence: CASSPTGANEAFF.

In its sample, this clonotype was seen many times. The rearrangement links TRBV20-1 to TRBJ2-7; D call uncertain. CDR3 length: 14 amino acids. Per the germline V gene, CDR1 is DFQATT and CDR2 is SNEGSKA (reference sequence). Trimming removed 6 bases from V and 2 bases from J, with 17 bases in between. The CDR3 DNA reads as TGCAGTGCCCTAAGTGACTTGCGCGCCTACGAGCAGTACTTC. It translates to CSALSDLRAYEQYF.

The CDR3 DNA sequence: TGTGCCTGGAGTGTACGTCGATGGGGACTCGAAATTTCTAGCACAGATACGCAGTATTTT. Amino acid sequence: CAWSVRRWGLEISSTDTQYF. The chain joins TRBV30 to TRBJ2-3, with D maybe TRBD2 (6 bases). CDR1 is GTSNPN and CDR2 is SVGIG in the germline V gene (reference sequence). This CDR3 spans 20 amino acids. Trimming shortened V by 0 bases and J by 0 bases, and 25 bases separated the two germline ends.

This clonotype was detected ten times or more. The CDR3 region is CASGPLRAGTDTQYF. The CDR3 DNA is TGTGCCAGCGGTCCTTTGAGGGCGGGCACAGATACGCAGTATTTT. The J gene is TRBJ2-3, the V gene TRBV28, with D possibly being TRBD2 (5 bases). This CDR3 has 15 amino acids. CDR1 and CDR2 (germline): MDHEN, SYDVKM. Trimming removed 8 bases at V and 1 base at J, with 16 bases between. The variable domain in full, with the rest retrieved from reference TRBV28 and TRBJ2-3, is DVKVTQSSRYLVKRTGEKVFLECVQDMDHENMFWYRQDPGLGLRLIYFSYDVKMKEKGDIPEGYSVSREKKERFSLILESASTNQTSMYLCASGPLRAGTDTQYFGPGTRLTVL.

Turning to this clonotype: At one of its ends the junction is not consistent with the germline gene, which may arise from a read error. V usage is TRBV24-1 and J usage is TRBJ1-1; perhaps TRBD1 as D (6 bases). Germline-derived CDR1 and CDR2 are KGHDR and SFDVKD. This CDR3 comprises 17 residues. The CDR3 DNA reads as TGTGCCGCCAGTGACGAATTCACAGGGTTTCTGAACACTGAAGCTTTCTTT. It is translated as CAASDEFTGFLNTEAFF.

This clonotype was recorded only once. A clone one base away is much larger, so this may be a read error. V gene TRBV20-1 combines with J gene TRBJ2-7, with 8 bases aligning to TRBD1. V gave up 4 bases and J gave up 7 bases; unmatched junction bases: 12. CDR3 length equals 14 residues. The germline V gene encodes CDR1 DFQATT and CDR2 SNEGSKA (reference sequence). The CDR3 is CSATYRGSLGEQYF. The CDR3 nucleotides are TGCAGTGCTACCTACAGGGGGTCGCTTGGGGAGCAGTACTTC.

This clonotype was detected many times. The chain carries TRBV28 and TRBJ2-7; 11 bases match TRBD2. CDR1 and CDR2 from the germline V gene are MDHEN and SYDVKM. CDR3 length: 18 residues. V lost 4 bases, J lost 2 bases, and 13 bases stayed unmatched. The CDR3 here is CASSSPQGTSGEPYEQYF. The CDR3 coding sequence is TGTGCCAGCAGTTCACCCCAGGGGACTAGCGGAGAACCCTACGAGCAGTACTTC.

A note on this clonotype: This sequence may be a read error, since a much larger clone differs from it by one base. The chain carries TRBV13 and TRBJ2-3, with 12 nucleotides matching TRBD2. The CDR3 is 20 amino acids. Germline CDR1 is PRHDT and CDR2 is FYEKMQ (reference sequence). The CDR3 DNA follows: TGTGCCAGCAGCTCCTCCGAGCAGGGCCGACTAGCGGGAGTCACAGATATGCAGTATTTT. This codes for CASSSSEQGRLAGVTDMQYF.

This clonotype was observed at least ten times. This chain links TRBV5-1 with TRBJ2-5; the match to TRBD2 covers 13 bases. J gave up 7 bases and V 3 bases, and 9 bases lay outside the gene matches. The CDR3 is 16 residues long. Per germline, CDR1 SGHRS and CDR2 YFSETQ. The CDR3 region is CASSSTSGGTGGTQYF. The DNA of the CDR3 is TGCGCCAGCAGCTCGACTAGCGGGGGGACCGGTGGGACCCAGTACTTC.

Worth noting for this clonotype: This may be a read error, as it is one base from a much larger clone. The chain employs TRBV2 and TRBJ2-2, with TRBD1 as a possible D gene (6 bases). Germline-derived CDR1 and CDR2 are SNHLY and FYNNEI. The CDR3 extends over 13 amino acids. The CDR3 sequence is CASPGQNTGELSF. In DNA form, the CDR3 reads TGTGCCAGCCCGGGACAAAACACCGGGGAGCTGTCTTTT.

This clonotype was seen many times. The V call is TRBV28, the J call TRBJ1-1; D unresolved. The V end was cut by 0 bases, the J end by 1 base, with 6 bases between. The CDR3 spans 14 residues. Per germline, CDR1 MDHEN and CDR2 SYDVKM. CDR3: CASSLWEGNTEAFF. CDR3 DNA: TGTGCCAGCAGTTTATGGGAGGGGAACACTGAAGCTTTCTTT. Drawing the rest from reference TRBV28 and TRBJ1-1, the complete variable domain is DVKVTQSSRYLVKRTGEKVFLECVQDMDHENMFWYRQDPGLGLRLIYFSYDVKMKEKGDIPEGYSVSREKKERFSLILESASTNQTSMYLCASSLWEGNTEAFFGQGTRLTVV.

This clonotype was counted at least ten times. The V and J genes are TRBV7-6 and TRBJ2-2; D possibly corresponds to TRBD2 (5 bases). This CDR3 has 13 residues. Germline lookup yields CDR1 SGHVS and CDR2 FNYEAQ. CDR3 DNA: TGTGGGACTTTGATAGACAACACCGGGGAGCTGTTTTTT. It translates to CGTLIDNTGELFF.

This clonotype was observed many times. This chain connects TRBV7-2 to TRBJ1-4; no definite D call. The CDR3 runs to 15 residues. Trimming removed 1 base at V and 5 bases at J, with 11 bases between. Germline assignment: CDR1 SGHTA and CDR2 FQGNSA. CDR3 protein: CASSLGRGLNEKLFF. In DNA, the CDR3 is TGTGCCAGCAGCTTAGGGCGTGGGCTAAATGAAAAACTGTTTTTT.

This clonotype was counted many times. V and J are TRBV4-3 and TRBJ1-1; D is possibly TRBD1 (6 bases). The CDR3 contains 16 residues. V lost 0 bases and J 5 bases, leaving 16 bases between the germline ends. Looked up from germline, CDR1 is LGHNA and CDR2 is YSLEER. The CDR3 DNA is TGCGCCAGCAGCCAAGATTTAGTTACAGGGAGGACTGAAGCTTTCTTT. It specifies CASSQDLVTGRTEAFF.

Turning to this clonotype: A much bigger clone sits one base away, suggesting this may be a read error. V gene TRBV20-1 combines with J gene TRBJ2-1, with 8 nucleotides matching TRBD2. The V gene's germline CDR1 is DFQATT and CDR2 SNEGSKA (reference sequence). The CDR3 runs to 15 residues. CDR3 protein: CNARDLLAVRNEQFF. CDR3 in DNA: TGCAATGCTAGAGATTTACTAGCGGTGCGGAATGAGCAGTTCTTC.

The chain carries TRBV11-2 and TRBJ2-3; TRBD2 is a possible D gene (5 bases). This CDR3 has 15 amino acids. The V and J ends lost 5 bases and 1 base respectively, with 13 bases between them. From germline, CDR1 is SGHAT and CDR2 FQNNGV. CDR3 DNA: TGTGCCAGCAGCCCACCGGGAATCGGCACAGATACGCAGTATTTT. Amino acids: CASSPPGIGTDTQYF.

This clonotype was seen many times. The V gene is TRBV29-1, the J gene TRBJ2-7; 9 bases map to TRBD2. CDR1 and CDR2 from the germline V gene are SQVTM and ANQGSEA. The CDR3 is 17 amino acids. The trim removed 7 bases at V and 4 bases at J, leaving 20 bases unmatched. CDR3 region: CSALGVSGSPRGYEQYF. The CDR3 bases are TGCAGCGCTCTTGGGGTTAGCGGGAGCCCTAGAGGTTACGAGCAGTACTTC.